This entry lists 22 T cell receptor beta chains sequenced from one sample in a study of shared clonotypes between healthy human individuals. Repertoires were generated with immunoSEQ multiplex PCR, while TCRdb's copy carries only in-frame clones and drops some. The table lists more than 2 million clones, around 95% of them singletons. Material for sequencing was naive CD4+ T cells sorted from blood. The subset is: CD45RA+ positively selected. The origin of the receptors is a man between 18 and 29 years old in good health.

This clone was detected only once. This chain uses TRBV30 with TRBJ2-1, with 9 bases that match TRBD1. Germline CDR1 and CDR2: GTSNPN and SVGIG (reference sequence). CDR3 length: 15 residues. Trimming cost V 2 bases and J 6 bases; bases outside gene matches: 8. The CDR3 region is CAWSSTGGPGNEQFF. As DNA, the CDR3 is TGTGCCTGGAGTTCCACAGGGGGCCCTGGCAATGAGCAGTTCTTC.

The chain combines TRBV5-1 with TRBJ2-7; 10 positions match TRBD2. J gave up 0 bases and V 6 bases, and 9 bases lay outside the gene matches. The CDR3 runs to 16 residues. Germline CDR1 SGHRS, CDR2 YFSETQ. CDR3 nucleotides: TGCGCCAGCACCCCCACGGCTAGCGGGAGCTCCTACGAGCAGTACTTC. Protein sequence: CASTPTASGSSYEQYF. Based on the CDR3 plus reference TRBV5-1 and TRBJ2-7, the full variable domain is KAGVTQTPRYLIKTRGQQVTLSCSPISGHRSVSWYQQTPGQGLQFLFEYFSETQRNKGNFPGRFSGRQFSNSRSEMNVSTLELGDSALYLCASTPTASGSSYEQYFGPGTRLTVT.

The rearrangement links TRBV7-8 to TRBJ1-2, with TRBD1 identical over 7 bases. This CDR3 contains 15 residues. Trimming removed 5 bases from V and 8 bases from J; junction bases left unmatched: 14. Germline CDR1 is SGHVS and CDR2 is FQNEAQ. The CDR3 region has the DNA TGTGCCAGCAGCCGTATCAAAGGGACAGTGAGGGGCTACACCTTC. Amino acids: CASSRIKGTVRGYTF.

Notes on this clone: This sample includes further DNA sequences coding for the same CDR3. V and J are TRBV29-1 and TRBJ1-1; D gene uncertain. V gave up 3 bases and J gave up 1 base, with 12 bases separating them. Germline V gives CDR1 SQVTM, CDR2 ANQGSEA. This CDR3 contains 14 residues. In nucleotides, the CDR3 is TGCAGCGTTGAGGGGAGGGTTTCGAACACTGAAGCTTTCTTT. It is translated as CSVEGRVSNTEAFF.

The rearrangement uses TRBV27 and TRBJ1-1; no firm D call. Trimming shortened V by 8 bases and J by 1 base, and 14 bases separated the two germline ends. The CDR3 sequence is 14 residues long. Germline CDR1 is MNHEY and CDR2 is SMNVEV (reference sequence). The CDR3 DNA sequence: TGTGCCAGCGGCCCCTCGAGGCAGAACACTGAAGCTTTCTTT. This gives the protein CASGPSRQNTEAFF.

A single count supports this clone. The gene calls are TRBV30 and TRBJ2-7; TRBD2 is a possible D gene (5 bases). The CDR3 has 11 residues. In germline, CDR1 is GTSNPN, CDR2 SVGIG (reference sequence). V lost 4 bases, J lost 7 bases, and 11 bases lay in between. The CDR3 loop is CAWTLRGEQYF. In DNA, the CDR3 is TGTGCCTGGACCCTTAGAGGGGAGCAGTACTTC. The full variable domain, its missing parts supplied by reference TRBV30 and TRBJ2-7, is SQTIHQWPATLVQPVGSPLSLECTVEGTSNPNLYWYRQAAGRGLQLLFYSVGIGQISSEVPQNLSASRPQDRQFILSSKKLLLSDSGFYLCAWTLRGEQYFGPGTRLTVT.

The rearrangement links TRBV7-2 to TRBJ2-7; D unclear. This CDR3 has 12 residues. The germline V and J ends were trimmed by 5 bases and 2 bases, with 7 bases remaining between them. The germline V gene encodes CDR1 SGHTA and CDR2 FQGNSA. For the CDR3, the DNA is TGTGCCAGCAGCACCCACCCCTACGAGCAGTACTTC. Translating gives CASSTHPYEQYF.

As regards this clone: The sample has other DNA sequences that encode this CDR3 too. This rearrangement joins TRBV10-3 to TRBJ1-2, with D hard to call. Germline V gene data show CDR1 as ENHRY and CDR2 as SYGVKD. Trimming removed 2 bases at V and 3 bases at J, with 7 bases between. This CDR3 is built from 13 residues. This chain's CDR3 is CAISEDGYYGYTF. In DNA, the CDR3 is TGTGCCATCAGTGAGGACGGATACTATGGCTACACCTTC.

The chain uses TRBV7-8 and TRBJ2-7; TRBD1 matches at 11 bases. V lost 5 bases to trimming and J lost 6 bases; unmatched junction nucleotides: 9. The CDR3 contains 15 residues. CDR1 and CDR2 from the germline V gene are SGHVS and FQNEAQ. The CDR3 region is CASSPSGTGGVEQYF. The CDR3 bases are TGTGCCAGCAGCCCATCCGGGACAGGGGGGGTCGAGCAGTACTTC. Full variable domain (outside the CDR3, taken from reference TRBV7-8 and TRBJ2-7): GAGVSQSPRYKVAKRGQDVALRCDPISGHVSLFWYQQALGQGPEFLTYFQNEAQLDKSGLPSDRFFAERPEGSVSTLKIQRTQQEDSAVYLCASSPSGTGGVEQYFGPGTRLTVT.

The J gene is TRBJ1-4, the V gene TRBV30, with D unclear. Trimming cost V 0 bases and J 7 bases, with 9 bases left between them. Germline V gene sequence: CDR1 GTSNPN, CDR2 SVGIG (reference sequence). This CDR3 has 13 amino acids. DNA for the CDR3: TGTGCCTGGAGTGTGCAAGGGAGTGAAAAACTGTTTTTT. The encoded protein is CAWSVQGSEKLFF. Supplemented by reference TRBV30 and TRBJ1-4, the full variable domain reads SQTIHQWPATLVQPVGSPLSLECTVEGTSNPNLYWYRQAAGRGLQLLFYSVGIGQISSEVPQNLSASRPQDRQFILSSKKLLLSDSGFYLCAWSVQGSEKLFFGSGTQLSVL.

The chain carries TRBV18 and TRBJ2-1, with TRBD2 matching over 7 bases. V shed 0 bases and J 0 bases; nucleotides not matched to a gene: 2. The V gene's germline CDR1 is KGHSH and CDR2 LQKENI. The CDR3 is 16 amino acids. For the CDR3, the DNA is TGTGCCAGCTCACCACCCGGCGGGAGCTCCTACAATGAGCAGTTCTTC. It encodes CASSPPGGSSYNEQFF.

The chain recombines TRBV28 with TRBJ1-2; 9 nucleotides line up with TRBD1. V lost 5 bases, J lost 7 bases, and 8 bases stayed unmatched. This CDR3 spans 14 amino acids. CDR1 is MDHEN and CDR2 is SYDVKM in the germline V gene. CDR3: CASSLGTGSVGYTF. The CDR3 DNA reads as TGTGCCAGCAGTCTCGGGACAGGGAGTGTTGGCTACACCTTC.

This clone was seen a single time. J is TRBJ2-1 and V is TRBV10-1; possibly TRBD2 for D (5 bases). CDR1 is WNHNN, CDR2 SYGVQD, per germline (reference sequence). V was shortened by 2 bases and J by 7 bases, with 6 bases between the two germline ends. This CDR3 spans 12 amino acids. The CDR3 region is CASSEGGNEQFF. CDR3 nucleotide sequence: TGCGCCAGCAGTGAGGGCGGGAATGAGCAGTTCTTC.

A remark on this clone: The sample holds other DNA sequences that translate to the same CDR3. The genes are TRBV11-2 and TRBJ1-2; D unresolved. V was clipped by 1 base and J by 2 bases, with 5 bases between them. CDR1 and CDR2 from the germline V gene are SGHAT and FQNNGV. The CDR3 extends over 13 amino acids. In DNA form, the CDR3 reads TGTGCCAGCAGCTTAGGGCTAAACTATGGCTACACCTTC. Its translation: CASSLGLNYGYTF.

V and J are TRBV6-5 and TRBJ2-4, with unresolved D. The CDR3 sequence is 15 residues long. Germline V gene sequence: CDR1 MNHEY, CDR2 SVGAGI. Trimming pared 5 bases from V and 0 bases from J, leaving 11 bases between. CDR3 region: CASSTTVLAKNIQYF. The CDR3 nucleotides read TGTGCCAGCAGTACGACGGTTCTAGCCAAAAACATTCAGTACTTC.

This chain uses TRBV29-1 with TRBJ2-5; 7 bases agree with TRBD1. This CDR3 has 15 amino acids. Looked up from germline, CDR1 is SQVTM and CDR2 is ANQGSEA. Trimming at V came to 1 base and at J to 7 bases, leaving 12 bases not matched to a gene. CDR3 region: CSVEASGQALGTQYF. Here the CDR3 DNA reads TGCAGCGTTGAAGCGTCAGGACAGGCCCTTGGGACCCAGTACTTC.

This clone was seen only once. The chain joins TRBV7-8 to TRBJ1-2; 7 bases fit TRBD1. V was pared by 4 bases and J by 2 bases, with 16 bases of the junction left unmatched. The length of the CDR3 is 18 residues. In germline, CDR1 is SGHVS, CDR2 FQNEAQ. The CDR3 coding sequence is TGTGCCAGCAGCTCCTCGATTGGGGTCCTACAGGGGAACTATGGCTACACCTTC. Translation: CASSSSIGVLQGNYGYTF.

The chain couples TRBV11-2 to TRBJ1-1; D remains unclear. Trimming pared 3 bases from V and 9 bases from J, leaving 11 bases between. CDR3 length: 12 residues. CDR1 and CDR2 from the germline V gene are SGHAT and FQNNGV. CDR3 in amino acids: CASSFPLKQAFF. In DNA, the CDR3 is TGTGCCAGCAGCTTCCCCCTGAAACAAGCTTTCTTT.

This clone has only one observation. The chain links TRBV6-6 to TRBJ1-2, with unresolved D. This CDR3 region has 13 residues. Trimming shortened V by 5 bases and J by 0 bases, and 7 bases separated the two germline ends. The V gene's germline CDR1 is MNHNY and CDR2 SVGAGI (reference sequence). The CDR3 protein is CASSIDSNYGYTF. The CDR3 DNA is TGTGCCAGCAGTATAGATTCTAACTATGGCTACACCTTC.

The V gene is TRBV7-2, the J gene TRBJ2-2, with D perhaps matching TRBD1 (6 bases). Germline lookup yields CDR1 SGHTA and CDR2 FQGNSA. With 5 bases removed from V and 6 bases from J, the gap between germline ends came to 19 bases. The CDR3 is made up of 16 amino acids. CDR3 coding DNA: TGTGCCAGCAGCCGACGCTGGGGGCCCGCCCCCGGGGAGCTGTTTTTT. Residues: CASSRRWGPAPGELFF.

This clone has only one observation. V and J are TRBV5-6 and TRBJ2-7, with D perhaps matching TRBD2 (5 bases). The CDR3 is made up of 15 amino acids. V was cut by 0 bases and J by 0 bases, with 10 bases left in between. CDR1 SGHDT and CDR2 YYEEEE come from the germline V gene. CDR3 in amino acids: CASSLAAGFSYEQYF. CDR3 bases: TGTGCCAGCAGCTTGGCCGCGGGTTTCTCCTACGAGCAGTACTTC.

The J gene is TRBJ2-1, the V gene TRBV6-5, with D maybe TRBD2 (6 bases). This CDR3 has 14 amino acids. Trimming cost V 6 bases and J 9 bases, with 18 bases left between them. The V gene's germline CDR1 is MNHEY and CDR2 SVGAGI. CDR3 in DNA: TGTGCCAGCAGGACTGGCGGGACGATAGGTGAGCAGTTCTTC. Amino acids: CASRTGGTIGEQFF.